Listed below are T cell receptor beta chains from one sample, sequenced in a study of regulatory T cells in long-lasting Graves disease. TCRdb independently ran MiXCR on the multiplex PCR reads; one entry per CDR3 protein. The data hold 540,000 or so distinct CDR3 sequences, with approximately 15% observed a single time. These data were also reused for a study on T cells in Graves' hyperthyroidism and ophthalmopathy.

Sequencing used peripheral blood mononuclear cells (PBMCs), obtained at new diagnosis, from a patient treated with antithyroid drugs. Receptor source: a man aged 25 to 40 with Graves disease. Each CDR3 is given with its conserved first and last residue. The order of the fields is D gene, V gene, J gene, clone size, CDR3 protein, CDR3 DNA. A D gene is named only where the DNA matches it firmly. Clone size, where shown, is once, few, many, or a class for clones that have expanded.

>.|TRBV2|TRBJ1-5|many
CASRGNTVNQPQHF
TGTGCCAGCCGCGGCAACACAGTCAATCAGCCCCAGCATTTT
>.|TRBV6-2/TRBV6-3|TRBJ2-1|few
CASSSRTTINEQFF
TGTGCCAGCAGTTCCAGGACTACGATCAATGAGCAGTTCTTC
>.|TRBV9|TRBJ2-3|few
CASSARAASTDTQYF
TGTGCCAGCAGCGCCCGTGCCGCTAGCACAGATACGCAGTATTTT
>.|TRBV2|TRBJ2-7|many
CASRGGYYEQYF
TGTGCCAGCAGGGGGGGCTACTACGAGCAGTACTTC
>.|TRBV29-1|TRBJ1-1|many
CSVAAVTEAFF
TGCAGCGTTGCGGCGGTTACTGAAGCTTTCTTT
>.|TRBV6-2/TRBV6-3|TRBJ1-2|.
CASSGAINYGYTF
TGTGCCAGCAGTGGGGCCATTAACTATGGCTACACCTTC
>.|TRBV2|TRBJ2-3|.
CASRPVNTQYF
TGTGCCAGCAGGCCAGTTAATACGCAGTATTTT
>TRBD2|TRBV12-3/TRBV12-4|TRBJ2-1|many
CASSPAGTSMFF
TGTGCCAGCAGTCCAGCCGGGACTAGCATGTTCTTC
>.|TRBV29-1|TRBJ1-5|few
CSVGVRGDSRGPSNQPQHF
TGCAGCGTCGGCGTTAGGGGGGATTCCCGTGGACCGAGCAATCAGCCCCAGCATTTT
>.|TRBV13|TRBJ2-7|many
CASSFRPAENTYEQYF
TGTGCCAGCAGCTTTAGGCCTGCCGAAAACACCTACGAGCAGTACTTC
>.|TRBV27|TRBJ1-6|many
CASSWDGRNSPLHF
TGTGCCAGCAGTTGGGACGGACGGAATTCACCCCTCCACTTT
>.|TRBV5-1|TRBJ2-1|.
CASSREEGLNNEQFF
TGTGCCAGCAGCCGCGAGGAGGGATTAAACAATGAGCAGTTCTTC
>.|TRBV7-2|TRBJ2-7|many
CASSLVGTEIYEQYF
TGTGCCAGCAGCTTAGTCGGGACCGAAATCTACGAGCAGTACTTC
>.|TRBV2|TRBJ1-5|few
CASSTGQAIQPQHF
TGTGCCAGCAGTACGGGCCAGGCGATTCAGCCCCAGCATTTT
>.|TRBV9|TRBJ2-4|few
CASSATADVPAAKNIQYF
TGTGCCAGCAGCGCCACAGCGGACGTACCAGCCGCCAAAAACATTCAGTACTTC
>.|TRBV29-1|TRBJ1-4|few
CSALPQSLGKLFF
TGCAGCGCCCTACCTCAGTCGTTAGGAAAACTGTTTTTT
>TRBD2|TRBV20-1|TRBJ2-7|many
CSARDSGTSGRRASYEQYF
TGCAGTGCTCGGGACTCCGGGACTAGCGGGAGACGGGCCTCCTACGAGCAGTACTTC
>TRBD2|TRBV20-1|TRBJ2-3|.
CSARVPSGTSGNTQYF
TGCAGTGCTAGAGTCCCCTCCGGGACTAGCGGCAATACGCAGTATTTT
>.|TRBV29-1|TRBJ2-2|few
CSVARGAGMNTGELFF
TGCAGCGTCGCAAGGGGGGCGGGGATGAACACCGGGGAGCTGTTTTTT
>TRBD2|TRBV7-9|TRBJ2-1|many
CASSIGLAGPYNEQFF
TGTGCCAGCAGCATAGGACTAGCGGGACCCTACAATGAGCAGTTCTTC
>.|TRBV9|TRBJ2-3|few
CASSVASLVTSPDTQYF
TGTGCCAGCAGCGTAGCATCGTTGGTGACTAGTCCAGATACGCAGTATTTT
>.|TRBV20-1|TRBJ1-2|many
CSARVNTGLGYGYTF
TGCAGTGCTAGGGTTAACACAGGGCTCGGCTATGGCTACACCTTC
>TRBD2|TRBV28|TRBJ2-1|many
CARTHQGRGGSSYNEQFF
TGTGCCAGGACACACCAGGGCCGGGGCGGGAGCTCCTACAATGAGCAGTTCTTC
>.|TRBV29-1|TRBJ2-1|many
CSVEDQVAASYNEQFF
TGCAGCGTTGAAGATCAGGTGGCAGCTTCTTACAATGAGCAGTTCTTC
>TRBD2|TRBV6-5|TRBJ2-1|many
CASSYSYGGSSYNEQFF
TGTGCCAGCAGTTACTCATACGGGGGGAGCTCCTACAATGAGCAGTTCTTC
>.|TRBV13|TRBJ2-3|.
CASSRLGDTQYF
TGTGCCAGCAGCCGGCTGGGGGATACGCAGTATTTT
>TRBD1|TRBV12-3/TRBV12-4|TRBJ2-7|.
CASSLGTGLDEQYF
TGTGCCAGCAGTTTGGGGACAGGGCTCGACGAGCAGTACTTC
>TRBD2|TRBV20-1|TRBJ2-3|.
CSAIAGASTDTQYF
TGCAGTGCCATAGCGGGAGCTAGCACAGATACGCAGTATTTT
>.|TRBV12-3/TRBV12-4|TRBJ2-2|few
CAVPRDSGELFF
TGTGCCGTCCCACGGGACTCCGGGGAGCTGTTTTTT
>.|TRBV2|TRBJ1-1|many
CASSEYTEAFF
TGTGCCAGCAGTGAATACACTGAAGCTTTCTTT
>.|TRBV24-1|TRBJ2-1|many
CATSPPSDYNEQFF
TGTGCCACCAGCCCCCCTAGCGACTACAATGAGCAGTTCTTC
>.|TRBV18|TRBJ1-1|few
CASSLQAPRTEAFF
TGTGCCAGCTCACTCCAGGCCCCGCGGACTGAAGCTTTCTTT
>.|TRBV12-3/TRBV12-4|TRBJ1-5|.
CASSGGFDQPQHF
TGTGCCAGCAGCGGCGGGTTCGATCAGCCCCAGCATTTT
>.|TRBV15|TRBJ2-1|few
CATSRPGTSRPYNEQFF
TGTGCCACCAGCAGACCCGGGACTTCCCGTCCCTACAATGAGCAGTTCTTC
>TRBD2|TRBV7-9|TRBJ2-7|many
CASSPRWERDNSYEQYF
TGTGCCAGCAGCCCACGTTGGGAGCGGGATAACTCCTACGAGCAGTACTTC
>.|TRBV20-1|TRBJ1-3|many
CSARDRGNTIYF
TGCAGTGCTAGAGATCGGGGAAACACCATATATTTT
>.|TRBV29-1|TRBJ1-2|many
CSVLPGAVKYGYTF
TGCAGCGTGCTCCCGGGGGCGGTGAAGTATGGCTACACCTTC
>.|TRBV7-9|TRBJ2-7|.
CASSHPGWEAEQYF
TGTGCCAGCAGCCACCCAGGGTGGGAGGCCGAGCAGTACTTC
>TRBD1|TRBV19|TRBJ2-7|.
CASSWAGGRDEQYF
TGTGCCAGTAGTTGGGCAGGGGGCCGGGACGAGCAGTACTTC
>.|TRBV12-5|TRBJ1-4|many
CASGLYPLWGVSEKLFF
TGTGCTAGTGGTTTGTACCCTCTTTGGGGGGTGAGTGAAAAACTGTTTTTT
>.|TRBV11-2|TRBJ2-1|many
CASTEAIPISEQFF
TGTGCCAGCACCGAGGCCATCCCTATTTCTGAGCAGTTCTTC